This T cell receptor beta chain was obtained from a study of human T cells and chemical hapten exposure. Deletions cut 1 base from V and 3 bases from J, with 12 bases between. The CDR3 spans 14 residues. Germline V lookup: CDR1 GTSNPN, CDR2 SVGIG (reference sequence). This clonotype was seen many times. Time point meaning: pre-sensitization, week 0. Described treatment: therapeutic diphenylcyclopropenone sensitization with weekly scalp DPC. TCRdb re-derived calls from the RACE reads in MiXCR, one entry per CDR3 protein. The sample has 50,000 to 65,000 distinct CDR3 sequences; about a tenth are singletons.

V gene TRBV30 combines with J gene TRBJ1-1; D unclear. This sequence originates from a woman in her thirties or forties with alopecia areata. Some clones in this sample may be carry-over from other donors' samples. The material was whole blood, obtained in connection with sensitization to the hapten diphenylcyclopropenone (DPC). The CDR3 here is CAWSAQETDTEAFF. The CDR3 bases are TGTGCCTGGAGTGCCCAAGAAACTGACACTGAAGCTTTCTTT.